Following are 9 T cell receptor beta chains from one sample sequenced in a study of blood T cell repertoires in COVID-19. The protocol was immunoSEQ multiplex PCR, while the TCRdb copy is restricted to in-frame clones and leaves out a portion. This table holds roughly 140,000 clones, roughly 84% found once. Sequenced sample: peripheral blood. These receptors came from a man between 60 and 75 years old with active or convalescent COVID-19.

The gene calls are TRBV5-1 and TRBJ1-3; D is perhaps TRBD1 (5 bases). This CDR3 has 14 amino acids. Deletions cut 0 bases from V and 1 base from J, with 5 bases between. CDR1 SGHRS and CDR2 YFSETQ come from the germline V gene. This CDR3 reads CASSLDRSGNTIYF. Here the CDR3 DNA reads TGCGCCAGCAGCTTGGACAGGTCTGGAAACACCATATATTTT.

The rearrangement joins TRBV4-1 to TRBJ1-3; the D is unclear. The ends were cut back, 4 bases at V and 2 bases at J, with 12 bases in the middle. CDR1 and CDR2 from the germline V gene are MGHRA and YSYEKL. The CDR3 covers 15 residues. CDR3 residues: CASSPGEGTGNTIYF. CDR3 DNA: TGCGCCAGCAGCCCGGGCGAGGGTACTGGAAACACCATATATTTT.

The chain is built from TRBV4-1 and TRBJ1-1; 9 nucleotides align to TRBD1. The germline gives CDR1 MGHRA, CDR2 YSYEKL. The CDR3 extends over 14 amino acids. Trimming took 4 bases from V and 4 from J; bases not matched to a gene: 4. The CDR3 DNA follows: TGCGCCAGCAGCCGGGGACAGGGTAGCACTGAAGCTTTCTTT. It is translated as CASSRGQGSTEAFF.

This rearrangement joins TRBV19 to TRBJ1-2, with D possibly TRBD1 on 6 matching bases. This CDR3 spans 17 amino acids. In germline, CDR1 is LNHDA, CDR2 SQIVND (reference sequence). Trimming removed 3 bases from V and 4 bases from J, with 21 bases in between. CDR3 coding DNA: TGTGCCAGTAGTATTTTGTCAGGGGTGGAAGGGAGCTATGGCTACACCTTC. Protein: CASSILSGVEGSYGYTF. Full variable domain (missing parts from reference TRBV19 and TRBJ1-2): DGGITQSPKYLFRKEGQNVTLSCEQNLNHDAMYWYRQDPGQGLRLIYYSQIVNDFQKGDIAEGYSVSREKKESFPLTVTSAQKNPTAFYLCASSILSGVEGSYGYTFGSGTRLTVV.

This clone showed up just a few times. The V and J genes are TRBV27 and TRBJ1-1; D unresolved. Germline V gene data show CDR1 as MNHEY and CDR2 as SMNVEV (reference sequence). This CDR3 has 13 amino acids. The V gene lost 2 bases and the J gene lost 7 bases, with 11 bases spanning the gap. The CDR3 nucleotides are TGTGCCAGCAGTTTAGGGCGGGCAGTTGAAGCTTTCTTT. Translating gives CASSLGRAVEAFF.

The chain joins TRBV28 to TRBJ1-2, with TRBD1 matching 8 bases. The germline V gene encodes CDR1 MDHEN and CDR2 SYDVKM. V shed 5 bases and J 7 bases; nucleotides not matched to a gene: 3. This CDR3 has 12 residues. The DNA for the CDR3 is TGTGCCAGCAGTAGTGACAGGGGTGGCTACACCTTC. It is translated as CASSSDRGGYTF.

CDR3 region: CASSARQGFYGYTF. DNA of the CDR3: TGTGCCAGCAGCGCCCGACAGGGGTTCTATGGCTACACCTTC. V is TRBV11-3 and J is TRBJ1-2; 8 bases agree with TRBD1. V lost 5 bases to trimming and J lost 4 bases; unmatched junction nucleotides: 6. Germline V gene sequence: CDR1 SGHNT, CDR2 YENEEA. This CDR3 spans 14 amino acids.

The chain links TRBV6-5 to TRBJ1-4, with D maybe TRBD1 (6 bases). Germline loops: CDR1 MNHEY, CDR2 SVGAGI. CDR3 length: 13 amino acids. Trimming took off 7 bases at V and 7 bases at J, with 13 bases between the two ends. The CDR3 DNA is TGTGCCAGCAAAGCACAGGGTGGTGAAAAACTGTTTTTT. Its translation: CASKAQGGEKLFF.

The chain carries TRBV19 and TRBJ1-2; D is possibly TRBD1 (6 bases). The V and J ends lost 4 bases and 8 bases respectively, with 17 bases between them. Per the germline V gene, CDR1 is LNHDA and CDR2 is SQIVND (reference sequence). This CDR3 comprises 14 residues. The CDR3 nucleotides are TGTGCCAGTAGTACTACAGGGTGGGCCGGGGGCTACACCTTC. Protein sequence: CASSTTGWAGGYTF.